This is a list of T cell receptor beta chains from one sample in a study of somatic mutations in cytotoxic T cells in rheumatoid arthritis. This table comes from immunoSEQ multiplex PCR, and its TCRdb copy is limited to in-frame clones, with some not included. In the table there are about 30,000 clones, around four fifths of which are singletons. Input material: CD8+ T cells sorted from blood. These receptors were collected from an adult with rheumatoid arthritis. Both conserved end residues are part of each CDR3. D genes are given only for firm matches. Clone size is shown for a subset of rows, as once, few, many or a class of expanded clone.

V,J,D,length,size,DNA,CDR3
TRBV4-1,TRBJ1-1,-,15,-,TGCGCCAGCAGCCCCTTGGAGGGGACCCACACTGAAGCTTTCTTT,CASSPLEGTHTEAFF
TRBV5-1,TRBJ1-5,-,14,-,TGCGCCAGCAGCTTGGCTGGGGGGGATCAGCCCCAGCATTTT,CASSLAGGDQPQHF
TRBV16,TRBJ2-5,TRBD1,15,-,TGTGCCAGCAGCCAAATGACAGGGCGGAACCCGGCCCAGTACTTC,CASSQMTGRNPAQYF
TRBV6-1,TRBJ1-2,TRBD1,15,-,TGTGCCAGCAGCCCCGCCGGGACAGGGGGCTATGGCTACACCTTC,CASSPAGTGGYGYTF
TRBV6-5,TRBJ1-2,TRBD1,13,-,TGTGCCAGCAGTTCGGACAGGGATGGCGGCTACACCTTC,CASSSDRDGGYTF
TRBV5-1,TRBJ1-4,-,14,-,TGCGCCAGCAGCTTGCGGGATACTAATGAAAAACTGTTTTTT,CASSLRDTNEKLFF
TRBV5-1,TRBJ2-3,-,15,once,TGCGCCAGCAGCTCCTACGACACAAACACAGATATGCAGTATTTT,CASSSYDTNTDMQYF
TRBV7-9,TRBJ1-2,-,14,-,TGTGCCAGCAGCTTAAGTCAGGGTAACTATGGCTACACCTTC,CASSLSQGNYGYTF
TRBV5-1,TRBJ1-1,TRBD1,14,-,TGCGCCAGCAGCTTGTCGACAGGGGGCACTGAAGCTTTCTTT,CASSLSTGGTEAFF
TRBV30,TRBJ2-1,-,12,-,TGTGCCTGGAGTTTAGCCGCGAATGAGCAGTTCTTC,CAWSLAANEQFF
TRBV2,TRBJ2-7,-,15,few,TGTGCCAGCAGTGAAGGCGTGGGCAGCTCCTACGAGCAGTACTTC,CASSEGVGSSYEQYF
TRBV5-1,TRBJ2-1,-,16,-,TGCGCCAGCAGCCTCTCCGAACAGGGACCCTACAATGAGCAGTTCTTC,CASSLSEQGPYNEQFF
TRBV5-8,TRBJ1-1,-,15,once,TGTGCCAGCAGCTTTCTCCCGGGGTCGAGCACTGAAGCTTTCTTT,CASSFLPGSSTEAFF
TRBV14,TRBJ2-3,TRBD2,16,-,TGTGCCAGCAGCCAAGGAGCGGGAGCTCCCACAGATACGCAGTATTTT,CASSQGAGAPTDTQYF
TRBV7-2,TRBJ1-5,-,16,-,TGTGCCAGCAGCTTAGTTCATGGGGCTAGCAATCAGCCCCAGCATTTT,CASSLVHGASNQPQHF
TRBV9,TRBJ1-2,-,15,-,TGTGCCAGCAGCCCAAGGGGAGGGAAGAACTATGGCTACACCTTC,CASSPRGGKNYGYTF
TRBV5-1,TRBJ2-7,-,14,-,TGCGCCAGCAGCTTGGGCCCGGGGCGGGGCGAGCAGTACTTC,CASSLGPGRGEQYF
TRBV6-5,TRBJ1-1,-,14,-,TGTGCCAGCAGTTACCCGGGACAGAACACTGAAGCTTTCTTT,CASSYPGQNTEAFF
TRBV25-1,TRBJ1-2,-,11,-,TGTGCCAGCAGTGCCAACTATGGCTACACCTTC,CASSANYGYTF
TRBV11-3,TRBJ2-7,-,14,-,TGTGCCAGCAGCCCCGGAGGCGGCTCCTACGAGCAGTACTTC,CASSPGGGSYEQYF
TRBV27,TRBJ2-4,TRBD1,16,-,TGTGCCAGCAGTCCCCGGACAGGGCGGCACAAAAACATTCAGTACTTC,CASSPRTGRHKNIQYF
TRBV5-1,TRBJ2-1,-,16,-,TGCGCCAGCAGCTCTAAAGTGGGGGCTCGGTACAATGAGCAGTTCTTC,CASSSKVGARYNEQFF
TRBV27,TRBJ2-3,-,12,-,TGTGCCAGCAGTTTAAGATCAGATACGCAGTATTTT,CASSLRSDTQYF
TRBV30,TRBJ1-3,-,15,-,TGTGCCTGCCGGTGGGGTCGCGGCTCTGGAAACACCATATATTTT,CACRWGRGSGNTIYF
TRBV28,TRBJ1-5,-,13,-,TGTGCCAGCAGCCCTCGAGGGAATCAGCCCCAGCATTTT,CASSPRGNQPQHF
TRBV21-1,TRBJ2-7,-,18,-,TGTGCCATAGAAGGCAGGGGCAGGCTAGCGGGAGACCTATACGAGCAGTACTTC,CAIEGRGRLAGDLYEQYF
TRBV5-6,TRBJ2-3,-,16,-,TGTGCCAGCAGCTACCCGAGGGCAGAAAGCACAGATACGCAGTATTTT,CASSYPRAESTDTQYF
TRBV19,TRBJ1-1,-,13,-,TGTGCCAGTAAGCGGGGAGAGAACACTGAAGCTTTCTTT,CASKRGENTEAFF
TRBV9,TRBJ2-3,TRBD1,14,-,TGTGCCAGCAGCGTACAGGGGGCTGGAGATACGCAGTATTTT,CASSVQGAGDTQYF
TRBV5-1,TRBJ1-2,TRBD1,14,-,TGCGCCAGCAGCGCCCGGACAGGACGAGATGGCTACACCTTC,CASSARTGRDGYTF
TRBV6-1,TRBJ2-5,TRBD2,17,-,TGTGCCAGCAGTGAAGAGATAGGCGGGGGGGATCAAGAGACCCAGTACTTC,CASSEEIGGGDQETQYF
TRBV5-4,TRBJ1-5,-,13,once,TGTGCCAGCAGCTCGGGGGCAGGTCAGCCCCAGCATTTT,CASSSGAGQPQHF
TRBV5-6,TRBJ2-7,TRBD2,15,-,TGTGCCAGCAGCCAAGGGTACGGGAGGGCCCTCGAGCAGTACTTC,CASSQGYGRALEQYF
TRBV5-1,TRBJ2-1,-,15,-,TGCGCCAGCAGCTTGGCCGCCAGCTCCTACAATGAGCAGTTCTTC,CASSLAASSYNEQFF
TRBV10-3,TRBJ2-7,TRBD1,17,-,TGTGCCATCAGTGAGTCCCTAGGACAGGGCGCGGGCGACGAGCAGTACTTC,CAISESLGQGAGDEQYF
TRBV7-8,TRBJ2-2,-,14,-,TGTGCCAGCAGCCCCTTTGTTGGAGCCGGGGAGCTGTTTTTT,CASSPFVGAGELFF
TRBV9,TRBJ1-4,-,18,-,TGTGCCAGCAGCGTAGGGGACCGTCGGGAGGGAAGAGGGGAAAAACTGTTTTTT,CASSVGDRREGRGEKLFF
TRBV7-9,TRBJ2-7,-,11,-,TGTGCCAGCAGCGGTGACTACGAGCAGTACTTC,CASSGDYEQYF
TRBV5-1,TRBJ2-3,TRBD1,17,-,TGCGCCAGCAGCGCATGGGCAGGGGGCCTACTCACAGATACGCAGTATTTT,CASSAWAGGLLTDTQYF
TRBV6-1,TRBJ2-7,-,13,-,TGTGCCAGCAGTGAAGCCTTTCGCTACGAGCAGTACTTC,CASSEAFRYEQYF
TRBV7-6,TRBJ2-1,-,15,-,TGTGCCAGCAGCTTAGAGGTCTACTCCTACAATGAGCAGTTCTTC,CASSLEVYSYNEQFF
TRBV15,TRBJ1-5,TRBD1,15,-,TGTGCCACCAGCAACAGGGGGCTCGGCTGGCAGCCCCAGCATTTT,CATSNRGLGWQPQHF
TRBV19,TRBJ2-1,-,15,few,TGTGCCAGTAGTATAGATCATAGCGGCTACAATGAGCAGTTCTTC,CASSIDHSGYNEQFF
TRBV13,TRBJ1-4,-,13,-,TGTGCCAGCAGCTGGGACGCGGACGAAAAACTGTTTTTT,CASSWDADEKLFF
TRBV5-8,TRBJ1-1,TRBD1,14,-,TGTGCCAGCAGCCTGACAGGGGGATCCACTGAAGCTTTCTTT,CASSLTGGSTEAFF
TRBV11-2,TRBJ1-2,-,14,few,TGTGCCAGCAGCTTAGCCTCCGTAGGGGTTGGCTACACCTTC,CASSLASVGVGYTF
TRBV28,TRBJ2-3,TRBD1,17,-,TGTGCCAGCAGTTCCAACCTGGACAGGGGGAGTGGAGATACGCAGTATTTT,CASSSNLDRGSGDTQYF
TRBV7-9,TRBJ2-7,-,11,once,TGTGCCAGCAGCTCCGACTGGGGGCAGTACTTC,CASSSDWGQYF
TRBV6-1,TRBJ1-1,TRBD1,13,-,TGTGCCAGCAGTGAACAGGGGGGGACTGAAGCTTTCTTT,CASSEQGGTEAFF
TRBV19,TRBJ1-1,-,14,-,TGTGCCAGTAGTATGGGAGGGGCGAACACTGAAGCTTTCTTT,CASSMGGANTEAFF
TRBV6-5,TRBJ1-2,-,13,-,TGTGCCAGCAGTTATGGGATTTCCTATGGCTACACCTTC,CASSYGISYGYTF
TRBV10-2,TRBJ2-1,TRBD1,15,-,TGCGCCAGCAGTGAGACGGACAGGCCCTACAATGAGCAGTTCTTC,CASSETDRPYNEQFF
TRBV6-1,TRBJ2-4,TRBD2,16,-,TGTGCCAGCAGTGAGATTATAGCGGGAGTATCGCACATTCAGTACTTC,CASSEIIAGVSHIQYF